The entry below gives a single T cell receptor (beta chain) sequence along with its context. Its antigen is unknown. This sample stems from a study of beta chain features in type 1 diabetes. Study-level results: In type 1 diabetes patients, VDJ junctions had fewer insertions; deletions at these junctions were more frequent. For Type 1 diabetes patients, all four CD4+ subsets carried TCRB CDR3s that were moderately but significantly shorter. In these data, an HLA type influence on TCRB rearrangement remained unresolved.

Cells sorted by CD45RO/CCR7/CD25/CD127/CD95/CD27 comprised CD4+ naive, central memory, regulatory and stem cell-like memory cells. Sequencing targeted expressed TCRB transcripts, as all isolated RNA had been reverse transcribed. The average output of naive, central memory and regulatory T cell samples was about 3.57 million reads. Clones were sequenced by immunoSEQ multiplex PCR, and TCRdb holds only the in-frame ones, with some missing. The sample carries under 400,000 clones, 10% to 15% recorded once. Per germline, CDR1 SEHNR and CDR2 FQNEAQ (reference sequence). This CDR3 contains 13 residues. V lost 6 bases to trimming and J lost 4 bases, with 12 bases between them.

This receptor was obtained from a woman aged 18-30 years with type 1 diabetes. Sequencing was carried out using naive CD4+ T cells from blood. The chain is built from TRBV7-9 and TRBJ1-1; D not certain. The CDR3 reads CASRRPGSTEAFF. CDR3 coding DNA: TGTGCCAGCAGACGTCCAGGATCCACTGAAGCTTTCTTT.